The entry below describes one T cell receptor (beta chain). TCRdb's table, derived via immunoSEQ multiplex PCR, lists solely in-frame clones and lacks some. The data show fewer than 250,000 clones, approximately 84% seen once. The data stem from a study of blood T cell repertoires in COVID-19. Overall study: Some COVID-19 samples were acute and others convalescent; all came from the United States, Italy and Spain.

The germline V and J ends were trimmed by 6 bases and 4 bases, with 12 bases remaining between them. Germline loops: CDR1 GTSNPN, CDR2 SVGIG (reference sequence). This CDR3 contains 13 residues. This chain links TRBV30 with TRBJ1-4; tentatively, D is TRBD1 (6 bases). The source material was PBMCs or T cells enriched from blood (not recorded which). This clonotype originated in a man aged 55 to 69 who had recovered from COVID-19. The CDR3 DNA sequence: TGTGCCTGTGGAACAGGGAGTAATGAAAAACTGTTTTTT. Translation: CACGTGSNEKLFF.